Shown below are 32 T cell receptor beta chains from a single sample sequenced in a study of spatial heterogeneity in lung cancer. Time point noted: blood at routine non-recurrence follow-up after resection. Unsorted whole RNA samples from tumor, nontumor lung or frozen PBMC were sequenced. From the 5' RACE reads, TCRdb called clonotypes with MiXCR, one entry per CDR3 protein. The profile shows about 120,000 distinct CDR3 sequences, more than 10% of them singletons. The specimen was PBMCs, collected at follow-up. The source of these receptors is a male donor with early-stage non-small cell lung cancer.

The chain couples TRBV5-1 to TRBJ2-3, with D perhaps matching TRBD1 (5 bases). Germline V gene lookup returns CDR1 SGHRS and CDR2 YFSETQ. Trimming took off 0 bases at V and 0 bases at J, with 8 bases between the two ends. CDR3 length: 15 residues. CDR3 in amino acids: CASSLASGSTDTQYF. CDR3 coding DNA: TGCGCCAGCAGCTTGGCGTCAGGGAGCACAGATACGCAGTATTTT.

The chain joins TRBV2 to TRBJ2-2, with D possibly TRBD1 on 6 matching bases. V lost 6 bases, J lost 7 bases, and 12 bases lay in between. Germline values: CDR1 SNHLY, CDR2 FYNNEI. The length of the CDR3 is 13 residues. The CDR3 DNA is TGTGCCAGCAGCGGACAGTCGGTCGGGGAGCTGTTTTTT. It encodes CASSGQSVGELFF.

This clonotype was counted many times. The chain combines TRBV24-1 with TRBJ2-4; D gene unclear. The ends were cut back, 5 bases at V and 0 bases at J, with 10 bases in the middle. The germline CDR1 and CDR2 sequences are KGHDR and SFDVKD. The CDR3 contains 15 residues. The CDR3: CATSVTVGAKNIQYF. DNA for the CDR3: TGTGCCACCAGTGTCACAGTTGGAGCCAAAAACATTCAGTACTTC.

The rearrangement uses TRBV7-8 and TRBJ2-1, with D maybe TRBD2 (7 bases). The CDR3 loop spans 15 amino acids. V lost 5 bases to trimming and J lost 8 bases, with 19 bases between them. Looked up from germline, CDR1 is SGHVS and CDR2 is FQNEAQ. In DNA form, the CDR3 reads TGTGCCAGCAGCCTACGGCGGGGGCCCTTCCATGAGCAGTTCTTC. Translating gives CASSLRRGPFHEQFF.

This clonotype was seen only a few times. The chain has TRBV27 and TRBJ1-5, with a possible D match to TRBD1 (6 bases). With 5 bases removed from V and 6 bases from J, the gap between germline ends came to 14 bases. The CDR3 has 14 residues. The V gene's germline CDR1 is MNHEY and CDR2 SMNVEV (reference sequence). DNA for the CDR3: TGTGCCAGCAGTACCACAGGGACGGGTCAGCCCCAGCATTTT. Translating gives CASSTTGTGQPQHF.

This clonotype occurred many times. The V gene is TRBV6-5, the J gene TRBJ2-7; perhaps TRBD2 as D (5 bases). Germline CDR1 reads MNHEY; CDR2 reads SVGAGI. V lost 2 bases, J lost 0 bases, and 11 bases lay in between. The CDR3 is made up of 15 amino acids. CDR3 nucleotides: TGTGCCAGCAGTTACAGTTTGGGGAGCTCCTACGAGCAGTACTTC. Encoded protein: CASSYSLGSSYEQYF.

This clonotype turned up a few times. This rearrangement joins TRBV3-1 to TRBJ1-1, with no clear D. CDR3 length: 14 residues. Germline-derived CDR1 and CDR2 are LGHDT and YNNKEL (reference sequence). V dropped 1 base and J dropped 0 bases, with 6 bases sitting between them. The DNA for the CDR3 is TGTGCCAGCAGCCAAGCACACATGAACACTGAAGCTTTCTTT. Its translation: CASSQAHMNTEAFF. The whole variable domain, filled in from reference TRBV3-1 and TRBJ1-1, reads DTAVSQTPKYLVTQMGNDKSIKCEQNLGHDTMYWYKQDSKKFLKIMFSYNNKELIINETVPNRFSPKSPDKAHLNLHINSLELGDSAVYFCASSQAHMNTEAFFGQGTRLTVV.

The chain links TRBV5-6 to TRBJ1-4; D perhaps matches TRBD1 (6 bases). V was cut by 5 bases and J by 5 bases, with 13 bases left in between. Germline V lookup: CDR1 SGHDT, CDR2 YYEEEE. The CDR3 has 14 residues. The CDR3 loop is CASRPQGGNEKLFF. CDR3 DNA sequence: TGTGCCAGCAGGCCTCAAGGGGGGAATGAAAAACTGTTTTTT.

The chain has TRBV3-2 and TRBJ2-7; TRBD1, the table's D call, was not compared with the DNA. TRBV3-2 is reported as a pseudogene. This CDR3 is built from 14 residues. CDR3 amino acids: CASSPGQDAYEQYF. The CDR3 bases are TGTGCCAGCAGCCCGGGACAGGACGCCTACGAGCAGTACTTC.

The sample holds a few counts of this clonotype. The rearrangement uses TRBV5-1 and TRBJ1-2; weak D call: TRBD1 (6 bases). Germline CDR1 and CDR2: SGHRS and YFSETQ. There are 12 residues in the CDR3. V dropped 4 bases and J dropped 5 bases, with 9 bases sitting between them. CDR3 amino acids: CASSPGAYGYTF. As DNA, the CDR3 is TGCGCCAGCAGCCCGGGGGCGTATGGCTACACCTTC. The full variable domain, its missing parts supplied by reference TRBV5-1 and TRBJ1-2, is KAGVTQTPRYLIKTRGQQVTLSCSPISGHRSVSWYQQTPGQGLQFLFEYFSETQRNKGNFPGRFSGRQFSNSRSEMNVSTLELGDSALYLCASSPGAYGYTFGSGTRLTVV.

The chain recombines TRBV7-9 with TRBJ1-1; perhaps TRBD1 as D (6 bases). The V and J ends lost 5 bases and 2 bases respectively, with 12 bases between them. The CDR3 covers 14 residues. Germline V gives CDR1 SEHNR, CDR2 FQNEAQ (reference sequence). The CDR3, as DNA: TGTGCCAGCAGCCGACAGACAGGAAACACTGAAGCTTTCTTT. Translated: CASSRQTGNTEAFF.

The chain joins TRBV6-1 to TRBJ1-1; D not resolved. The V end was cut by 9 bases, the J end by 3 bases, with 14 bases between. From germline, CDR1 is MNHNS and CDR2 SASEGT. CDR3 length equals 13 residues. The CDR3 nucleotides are TGTGCCAGTTCTATTAGCCGTTACACTGAAGCTTTCTTT. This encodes CASSISRYTEAFF.

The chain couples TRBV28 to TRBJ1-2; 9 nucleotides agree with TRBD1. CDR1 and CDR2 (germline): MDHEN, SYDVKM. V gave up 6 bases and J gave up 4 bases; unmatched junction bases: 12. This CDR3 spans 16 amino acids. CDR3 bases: TGTGCCAGCAGCCCACCACAGGGGGCAGGCGGCTATGGCTACACCTTC. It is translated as CASSPPQGAGGYGYTF.

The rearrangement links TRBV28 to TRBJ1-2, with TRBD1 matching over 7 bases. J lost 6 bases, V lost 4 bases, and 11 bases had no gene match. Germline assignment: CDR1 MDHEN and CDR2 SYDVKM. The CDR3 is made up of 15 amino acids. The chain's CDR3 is CASSSLGEGAHGYTF. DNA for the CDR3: TGTGCCAGCAGTTCCTTGGGGGAGGGGGCGCATGGCTACACCTTC.

CDR3 sequence reads: CAWSPWGGGYNEQFF. The CDR3 DNA sequence: TGTGCCTGGAGTCCATGGGGCGGGGGGTACAATGAGCAGTTCTTC. The chain carries TRBV30 and TRBJ2-1; 8 bases agree with TRBD2. V lost 2 bases, J lost 4 bases, and 7 bases stayed unmatched. Germline values: CDR1 GTSNPN, CDR2 SVGIG (reference sequence). The CDR3 contains 15 residues.

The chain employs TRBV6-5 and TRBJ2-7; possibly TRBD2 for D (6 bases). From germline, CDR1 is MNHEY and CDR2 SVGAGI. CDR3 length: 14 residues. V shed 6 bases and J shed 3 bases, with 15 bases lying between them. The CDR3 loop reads CASRPGTGDYEQYF. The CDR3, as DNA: TGTGCCAGCAGACCCGGGACGGGGGACTACGAGCAGTACTTC.

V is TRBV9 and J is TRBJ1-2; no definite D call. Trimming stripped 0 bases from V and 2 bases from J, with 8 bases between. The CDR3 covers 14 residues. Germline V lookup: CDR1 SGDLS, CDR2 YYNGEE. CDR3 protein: CASSVDAENYGYTF. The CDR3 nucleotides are TGTGCCAGCAGCGTAGATGCCGAGAACTATGGCTACACCTTC.

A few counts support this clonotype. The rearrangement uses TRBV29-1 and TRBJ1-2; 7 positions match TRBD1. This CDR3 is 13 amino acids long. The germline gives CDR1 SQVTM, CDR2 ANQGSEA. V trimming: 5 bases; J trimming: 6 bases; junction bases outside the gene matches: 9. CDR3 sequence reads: CSVIKTGIDGYTF. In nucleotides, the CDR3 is TGCAGCGTTATTAAGACAGGGATTGATGGCTACACCTTC.

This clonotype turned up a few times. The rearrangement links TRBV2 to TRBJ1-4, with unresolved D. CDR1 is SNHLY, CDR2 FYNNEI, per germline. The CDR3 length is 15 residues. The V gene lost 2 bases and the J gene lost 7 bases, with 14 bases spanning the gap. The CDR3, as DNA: TGTGCCAGCAGTGAACCCCCCCGAAGGACTGAAAAACTGTTTTTT. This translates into CASSEPPRRTEKLFF.

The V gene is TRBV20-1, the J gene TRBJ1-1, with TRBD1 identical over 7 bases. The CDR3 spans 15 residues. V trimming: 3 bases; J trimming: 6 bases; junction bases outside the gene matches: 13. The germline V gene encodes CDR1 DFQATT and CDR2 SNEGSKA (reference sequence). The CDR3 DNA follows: TGCAGTGCTAGTTCCCCCGGACAGGTCAGGGCTGAAGCTTTCTTT. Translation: CSASSPGQVRAEAFF.

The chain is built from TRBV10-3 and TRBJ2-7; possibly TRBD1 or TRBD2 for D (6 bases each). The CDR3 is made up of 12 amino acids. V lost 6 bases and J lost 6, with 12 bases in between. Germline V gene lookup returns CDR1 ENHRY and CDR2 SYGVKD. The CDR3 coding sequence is TGTGCCATCAGACAGGGTAGCGGCGAGCAGTACTTC. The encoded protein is CAIRQGSGEQYF.

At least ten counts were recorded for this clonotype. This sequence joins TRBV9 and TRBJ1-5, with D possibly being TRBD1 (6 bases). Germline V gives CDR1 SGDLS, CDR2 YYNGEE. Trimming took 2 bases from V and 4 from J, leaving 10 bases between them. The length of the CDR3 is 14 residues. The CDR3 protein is CASSVGHTNQPQHF. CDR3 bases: TGTGCCAGCAGCGTGGGACACACTAATCAGCCCCAGCATTTT.

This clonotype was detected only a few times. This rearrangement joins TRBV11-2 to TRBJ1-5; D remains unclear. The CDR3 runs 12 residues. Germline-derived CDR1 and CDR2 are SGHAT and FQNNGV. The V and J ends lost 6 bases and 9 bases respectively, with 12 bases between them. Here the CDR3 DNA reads TGTGCCAGCAGTTTTCCGCGCGGGCCCCAGCATTTT. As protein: CASSFPRGPQHF.

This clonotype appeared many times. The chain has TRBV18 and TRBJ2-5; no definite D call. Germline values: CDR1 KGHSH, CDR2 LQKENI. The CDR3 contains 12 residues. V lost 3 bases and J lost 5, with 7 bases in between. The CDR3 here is CASSPDDETQYF. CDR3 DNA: TGTGCCAGCTCACCCGACGACGAGACCCAGTACTTC.

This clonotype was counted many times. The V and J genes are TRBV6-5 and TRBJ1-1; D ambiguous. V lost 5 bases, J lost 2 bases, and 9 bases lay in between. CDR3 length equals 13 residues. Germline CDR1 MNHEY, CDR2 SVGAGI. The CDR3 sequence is CASSDPINTEAFF. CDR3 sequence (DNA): TGTGCCAGCAGTGACCCCATCAACACTGAAGCTTTCTTT.

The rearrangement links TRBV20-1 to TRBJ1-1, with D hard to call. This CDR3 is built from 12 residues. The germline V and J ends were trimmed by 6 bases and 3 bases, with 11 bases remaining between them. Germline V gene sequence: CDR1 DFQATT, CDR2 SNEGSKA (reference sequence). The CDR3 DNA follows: TGCAGTGCCCAACAAGATCACACTGAAGCTTTCTTT. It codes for CSAQQDHTEAFF.

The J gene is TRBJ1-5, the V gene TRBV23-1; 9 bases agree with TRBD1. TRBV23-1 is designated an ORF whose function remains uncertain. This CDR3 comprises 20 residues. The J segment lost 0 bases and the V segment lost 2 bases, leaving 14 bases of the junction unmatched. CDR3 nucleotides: TGCGCCAGCAGTCAACGTATCCGGGACAGGGAAAAGATTAGCAATCAGCCCCAGCATTTT. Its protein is CASSQRIRDREKISNQPQHF.

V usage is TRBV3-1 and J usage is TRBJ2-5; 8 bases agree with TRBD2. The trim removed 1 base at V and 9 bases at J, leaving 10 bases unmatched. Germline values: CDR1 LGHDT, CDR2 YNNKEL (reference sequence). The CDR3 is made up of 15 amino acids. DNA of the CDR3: TGTGCCAGCAGCCAAGTTTTAACTAGCGGAGCGGCCCAGTACTTC. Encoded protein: CASSQVLTSGAAQYF.

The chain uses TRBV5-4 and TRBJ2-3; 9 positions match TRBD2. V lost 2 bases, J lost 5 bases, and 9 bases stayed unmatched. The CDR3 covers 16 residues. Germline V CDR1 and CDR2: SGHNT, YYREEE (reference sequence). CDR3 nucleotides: TGTGCCAGCAGCTTCGTCGAGCGGGGGGCAGTAGATACGCAGTATTTT. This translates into CASSFVERGAVDTQYF.

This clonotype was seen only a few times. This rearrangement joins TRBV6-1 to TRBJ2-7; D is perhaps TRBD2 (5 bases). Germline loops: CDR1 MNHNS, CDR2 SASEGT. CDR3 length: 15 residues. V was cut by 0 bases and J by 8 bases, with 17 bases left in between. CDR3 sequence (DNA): TGTGCCAGCAGTGAAGCCTCCCGAGGGTCTGGTAAGCAGTACTTC. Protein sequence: CASSEASRGSGKQYF.

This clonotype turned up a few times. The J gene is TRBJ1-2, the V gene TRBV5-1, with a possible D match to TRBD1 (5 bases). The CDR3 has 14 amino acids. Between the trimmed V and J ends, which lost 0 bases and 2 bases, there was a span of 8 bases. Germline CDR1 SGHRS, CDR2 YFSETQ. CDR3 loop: CASSLDRSNYGYTF. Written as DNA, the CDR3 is TGCGCCAGCAGCTTGGACAGGAGCAACTATGGCTACACCTTC.

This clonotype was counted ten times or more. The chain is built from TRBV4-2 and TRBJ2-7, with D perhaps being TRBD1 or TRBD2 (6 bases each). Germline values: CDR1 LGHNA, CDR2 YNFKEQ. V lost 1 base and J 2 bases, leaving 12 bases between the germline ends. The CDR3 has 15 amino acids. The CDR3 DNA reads TGTGCCAGCAGCCAAGCCTCAGGGGAGGCCTACGAGCAGTACTTC. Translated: CASSQASGEAYEQYF.